Listed below are T cell receptor beta chains from one sample, sequenced in a study of control samples from healthy donors and cancer patients. Libraries were prepared by immunoSEQ multiplex PCR; TCRdb keeps only in-frame clonotypes and omits some of them. The sample holds 180,000 or so clones, 90% to 95% seen once. The sequencing input was blood. These receptors all come from a woman between 25 and 40 years old in good health. CDR3s include the opening cysteine and the closing phenylalanine or tryptophan. A D gene is named only where the DNA matches it firmly. Clone size is shown for a subset of rows, as once, few, many or a class of expanded clone.

abundance	v_gene	j_gene	d_gene	CDR3nt	CDR3aa
-	TRBV25-1	TRBJ1-4	-	TGTGCCAGCAGTGAATATAGCAGGGAGAATGAAAAACTGTTTTTT	CASSEYSRENEKLFF
-	TRBV20-1	TRBJ1-1	-	TGCAGTGTTAAGAGGAACACTGGAGCTTTCTTT	CSVKRNTGAFF
-	TRBV7-9	TRBJ2-7	TRBD1	TGTGCCAGCAGCTCTACAGGGGGTGAATCCTACGAGCAGTACTTC	CASSSTGGESYEQYF
-	TRBV19	TRBJ2-5	TRBD2	TGTGCCAGTAGTCCACTAGCGGGAGCCCAAGAGACCCAGTACTTC	CASSPLAGAQETQYF
-	TRBV30	TRBJ1-2	TRBD1	TGTGCCTGGAGGCGACAGGGAACTAACTATGGCTACACCTTC	CAWRRQGTNYGYTF
-	TRBV13	TRBJ2-7	-	TGTGCCAGCGGACGGTCCTACGAGCAGTACTTC	CASGRSYEQYF
once	TRBV15	TRBJ2-7	-	TGTGCCACCAGCACAGGTTCTTACGAGCAGTACTTC	CATSTGSYEQYF
-	TRBV15	TRBJ2-1	TRBD2	TGTGCCACCAGCATAGAAGCGGGGGGGCCGGTTGAGCAGTTCTTC	CATSIEAGGPVEQFF
-	TRBV14	TRBJ2-6	-	TGTGCCAGCAGCCAAGAAGCGACGGGGCCTGGGGCCAACGTCCTGACTTTC	CASSQEATGPGANVLTF
many	TRBV9	TRBJ2-1	TRBD2	TGTGCCAGCAGCGCGAGCGGGAGGGCCGGGAATGAGCAGTTCTTC	CASSASGRAGNEQFF
-	TRBV6-5	TRBJ1-1	-	TGTGCCAGCAGTTACGCGACGGGACGGAGGAACACTGAAGCTTTCTTT	CASSYATGRRNTEAFF
-	TRBV6-5	TRBJ1-1	-	TGTGCCAGCAGTTACTCCCGAGCTTCTGAAGCTTTCTTT	CASSYSRASEAFF
-	TRBV25-1	TRBJ1-2	-	TGTGCCAGCAGTGAACAGAGCTATGGCTACACCTTC	CASSEQSYGYTF
-	TRBV27	TRBJ2-5	TRBD2	TGTGCCAGCAGTTCGGGTTTAGCGGGGAAGGAGACCCAGTACTTC	CASSSGLAGKETQYF
-	TRBV10-1	TRBJ1-4	-	TGCGCCAGCATATTCCAGGGCGGACTGTTTTTT	CASIFQGGLFF
-	TRBV19	TRBJ1-2	TRBD1	TGTGCCAGCAGACAGGGTCGGTTTGGCTACACCTTC	CASRQGRFGYTF
once	TRBV2	TRBJ2-2	-	TGTGCCAGCAGTGAACCCGGACGGAACACCGGGGAGCTGTTTTTT	CASSEPGRNTGELFF
-	TRBV19	TRBJ1-1	TRBD1	TGTGCCAGTAGTATAGGTCAGGGGGGCACTGAAGCTTTCTTT	CASSIGQGGTEAFF
-	TRBV29-1	TRBJ2-7	-	TGCAGCGTTGGGGGTTCCTACGAGCAGTACTTC	CSVGGSYEQYF
-	TRBV15	TRBJ2-3	TRBD2	TGTGCCACCAGCAGCTACTTAGCGGGAGGCGCAGATACGCAGTATTTT	CATSSYLAGGADTQYF
-	TRBV6-6	TRBJ1-1	TRBD1	TGTGCCAGCAGTTACGGGACAGCGAACACTGAAGCTTTCTTT	CASSYGTANTEAFF
many	TRBV28	TRBJ2-1	TRBD2	TGTGCCAGCAGTACTGCGGGAGGGGGGAATGAGCAGTTCTTC	CASSTAGGGNEQFF
-	TRBV4-1	TRBJ2-7	TRBD1	TGCGCCAGCAGCCAAGATAAGGACAGGGGGTCCTACGAGCAGTACTTC	CASSQDKDRGSYEQYF
-	TRBV5-6	TRBJ1-4	TRBD1	TGTGCCAGCAGCGGACAGGGTGCAACTAATGAAAAACTGTTTTTT	CASSGQGATNEKLFF
-	TRBV5-4	TRBJ1-2	TRBD1	TGTGCCAGCAGCCCCGACAGGGTGAACTATGGCTACACCTTC	CASSPDRVNYGYTF
-	TRBV12-3/TRBV12-4	TRBJ1-2	-	TGTGCCAGCACCCGGGACCTCTATGGCTACACCTTC	CASTRDLYGYTF
-	TRBV12-5	TRBJ2-7	-	TGTGCTAGTGGTTTGGTATCCCGTGGGACCTACGAGCAGTACTTC	CASGLVSRGTYEQYF
-	TRBV11-3	TRBJ1-3	TRBD1	TGTGCCAGCAGCGACAGGGTAGGCTCTGGAAACACCATATATTTT	CASSDRVGSGNTIYF